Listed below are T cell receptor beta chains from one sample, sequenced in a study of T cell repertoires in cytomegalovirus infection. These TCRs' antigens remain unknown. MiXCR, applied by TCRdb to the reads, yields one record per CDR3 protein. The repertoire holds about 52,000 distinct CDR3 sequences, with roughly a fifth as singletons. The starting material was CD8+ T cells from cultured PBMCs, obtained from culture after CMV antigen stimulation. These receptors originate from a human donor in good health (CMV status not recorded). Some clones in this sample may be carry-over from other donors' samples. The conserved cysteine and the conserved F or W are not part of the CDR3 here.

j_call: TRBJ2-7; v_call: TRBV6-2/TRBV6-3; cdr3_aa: ATLPGPIAEQY
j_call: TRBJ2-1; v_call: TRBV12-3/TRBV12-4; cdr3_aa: ASSPLLGRYNEQF
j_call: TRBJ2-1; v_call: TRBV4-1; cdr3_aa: ASSQLDMLSYNEQF
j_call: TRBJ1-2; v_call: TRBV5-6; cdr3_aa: ASSVTDRAFWGYT
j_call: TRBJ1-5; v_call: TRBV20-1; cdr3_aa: SARVGAEVNQPQH
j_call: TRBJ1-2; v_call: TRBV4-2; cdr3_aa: ASSQENRGALNYGYT
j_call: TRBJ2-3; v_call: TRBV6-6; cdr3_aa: ASSLREPDTQY
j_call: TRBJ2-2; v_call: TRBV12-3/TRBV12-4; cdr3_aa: ASSGGELF
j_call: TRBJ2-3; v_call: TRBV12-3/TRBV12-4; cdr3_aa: ASTLGVPNTDTQY
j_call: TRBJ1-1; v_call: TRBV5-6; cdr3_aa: ASSLSTGGFTEAF
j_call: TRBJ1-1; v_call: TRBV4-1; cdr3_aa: ASSWTGANTESF
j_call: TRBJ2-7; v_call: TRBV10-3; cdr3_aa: AVGRAASYEQY
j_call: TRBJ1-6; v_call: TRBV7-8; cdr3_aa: ASSLVDVRDSPLH
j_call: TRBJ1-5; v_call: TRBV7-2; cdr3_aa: ASSSEAGETNQPQH
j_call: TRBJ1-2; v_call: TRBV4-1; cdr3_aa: ASSPRTGANYGYT
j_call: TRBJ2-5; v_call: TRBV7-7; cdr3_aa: ASSLTVDSGRTQY
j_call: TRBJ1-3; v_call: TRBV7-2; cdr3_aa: ASSPQGLGNTIY
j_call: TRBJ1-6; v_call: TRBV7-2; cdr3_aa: ASSFRELNSPLH
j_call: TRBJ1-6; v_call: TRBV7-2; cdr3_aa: ASSLVAAGRSYNSPLH
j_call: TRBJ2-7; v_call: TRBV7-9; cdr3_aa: ASSLGSSIYEQY
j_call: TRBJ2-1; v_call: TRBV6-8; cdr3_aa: ASSWDMEVPNNEQF
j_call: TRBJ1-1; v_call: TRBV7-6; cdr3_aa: ASSLASPQLNTEAF
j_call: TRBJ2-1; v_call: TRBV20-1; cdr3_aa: SARPATLGKPNEQF
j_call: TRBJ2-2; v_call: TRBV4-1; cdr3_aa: ASSQDADTGELF
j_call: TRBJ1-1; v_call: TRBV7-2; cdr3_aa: ASLMQGMNTEAF
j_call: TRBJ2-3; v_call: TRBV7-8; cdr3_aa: ASSLAPLDPGTQY
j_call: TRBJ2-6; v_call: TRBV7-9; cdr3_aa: ASSFIGANVLT
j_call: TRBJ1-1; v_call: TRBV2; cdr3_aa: ASIGADVPSKGTEAF
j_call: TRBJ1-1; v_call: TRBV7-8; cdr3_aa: AISFQGANTEAF
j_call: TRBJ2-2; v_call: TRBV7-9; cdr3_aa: ATKGPGEHTGELF
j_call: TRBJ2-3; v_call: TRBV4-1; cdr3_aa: ASSQVAGGTPDTQY
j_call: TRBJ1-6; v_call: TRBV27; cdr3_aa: ASRDPTGNSPLH
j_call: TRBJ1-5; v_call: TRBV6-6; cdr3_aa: ASTLLSGPQPQH
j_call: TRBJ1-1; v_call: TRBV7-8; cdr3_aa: ASTWGGNTEAF
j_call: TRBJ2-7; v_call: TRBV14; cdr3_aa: ASSQVGPDEQY
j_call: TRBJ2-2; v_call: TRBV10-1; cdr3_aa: ASSESITLQGQPGRTGELF
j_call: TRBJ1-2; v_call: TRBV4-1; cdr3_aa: ASSQGGTTVYT
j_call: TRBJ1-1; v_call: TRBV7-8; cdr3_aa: ASSLPGGNTEAF
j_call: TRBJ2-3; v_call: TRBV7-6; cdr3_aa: ASSLGQQRSDTQY
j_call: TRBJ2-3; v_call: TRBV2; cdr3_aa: ASSEWREWTDTQY
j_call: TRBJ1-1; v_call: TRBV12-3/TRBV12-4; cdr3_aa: ASTVRQGVTEAF
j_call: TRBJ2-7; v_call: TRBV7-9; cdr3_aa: ASSFGGGDEQY
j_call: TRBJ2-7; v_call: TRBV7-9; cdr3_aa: ASSGPTSGGYEQY
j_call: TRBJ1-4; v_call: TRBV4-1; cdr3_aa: ASSQEAGYNEKLF
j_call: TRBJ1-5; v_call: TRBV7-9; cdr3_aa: ASSPDLNQPQH
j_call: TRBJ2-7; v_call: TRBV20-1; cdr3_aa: SAPDRDGYEQY
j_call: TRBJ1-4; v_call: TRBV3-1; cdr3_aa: ASTLGTGDEKLF